Below are 6 T cell receptor beta chains sequenced from a single sample in a study of neurological immune-mediated disorders. Described time point: longitudinal time-point 3. Each CDR3 protein is one row after TCRdb ran MiXCR on the 5' RACE reads. The sample has tens of thousands of distinct CDR3 sequences; roughly 4.5% are singletons. Sequencing was carried out using PBMCs. The receptors derive from a woman aged 55-69 years with multiple sclerosis.

The sample holds many counts of this clonotype. The chain couples TRBV12-3 or TRBV12-4 to TRBJ2-1; no definite D call. The CDR3 length is 14 residues. Trimming stripped 6 bases from V and 1 base from J, with 10 bases between. CDR3 protein: CASSSFSSYNEQFF. The CDR3 nucleotides read TGTGCCAGCAGCTCTTTCTCGTCCTACAATGAGCAGTTCTTC.

This clonotype was counted ten times or more. The rearrangement uses TRBV4-1 and TRBJ2-7; 8 bases fit TRBD1. Trimming at V came to 3 bases and at J to 6 bases, leaving 16 bases not matched to a gene. CDR1 and CDR2 from the germline V gene are MGHRA and YSYEKL. The CDR3 covers 17 residues. DNA of the CDR3: TGCGCCAGCAGCCAGGGAGCGAGCAGGGGGCGAAAGGCCGAGCAGTACTTC. The encoded protein is CASSQGASRGRKAEQYF.

This clonotype has ten or more counts. The chain uses TRBV27 and TRBJ2-7; D is uncertain. The CDR3 covers 13 residues. Per germline, CDR1 MNHEY and CDR2 SMNVEV (reference sequence). With 6 bases removed from V and 9 bases from J, the gap between germline ends came to 18 bases. The CDR3 is CASRTHQGLRQYF. The CDR3, as DNA: TGTGCCAGCAGGACGCACCAAGGCTTAAGGCAGTACTTC.

This clonotype was observed many times. The gene calls are TRBV25-1 and TRBJ2-7, with D unclear. V was clipped by 2 bases and J by 7 bases, with 18 bases between them. Per the germline V gene, CDR1 is MGHDK and CDR2 is SYGVNS. This CDR3 has 15 amino acids. CDR3 nucleotides: TGTGCCAGCAGTGAAGGCTTTTCATCGTCGATAGAGCAGTACTTC. Residues: CASSEGFSSSIEQYF.

In its sample, this clonotype was seen many times. The chain joins TRBV7-2 to TRBJ2-3; TRBD2 matches at 7 bases. V shed 2 bases, J shed 4 bases, and the junction held 6 bases outside the gene matches. CDR3 length: 15 residues. Per germline, CDR1 SGHTA and CDR2 FQGNSA. The CDR3 nucleotides are TGTGCCAGCAGCTTACATGGGGGGGAGTCAGATACGCAGTATTTT. Its translation is CASSLHGGESDTQYF.

This clonotype was counted many times. The V call is TRBV7-9, the J call TRBJ1-4; D not resolved. Between the trimmed V and J ends, which lost 1 base and 3 bases, there was a span of 6 bases. The CDR3 length is 14 residues. From germline, CDR1 is SEHNR and CDR2 FQNEAQ (reference sequence). CDR3: CASSLDTANEKLFF. The CDR3 DNA follows: TGTGCCAGCAGCTTAGATACAGCTAATGAAAAACTGTTTTTT.